This T cell receptor (beta chain) was documented in a study of control samples from healthy donors and cancer patients. The germline V gene has CDR1 GTSNPN and CDR2 SVGIG (reference sequence). Trimming removed 5 bases from V and 1 base from J, with 14 bases in between. This CDR3 contains 14 residues. Assay used: immunoSEQ multiplex PCR; TCRdb lists only in-frame clones, some missing. Here the sample spans roughly 88,000 clones, 91% being singletons. The clonotype was recovered from a man in his forties or fifties in good health. The V call is TRBV30, the J call TRBJ1-1; a weak D match, TRBD1 (6 bases). The sample was blood. DNA of the CDR3: TGTGCCTGGCTAACAGGGATGGGGAACACTGAAGCTTTCTTT. Its protein is CAWLTGMGNTEAFF.